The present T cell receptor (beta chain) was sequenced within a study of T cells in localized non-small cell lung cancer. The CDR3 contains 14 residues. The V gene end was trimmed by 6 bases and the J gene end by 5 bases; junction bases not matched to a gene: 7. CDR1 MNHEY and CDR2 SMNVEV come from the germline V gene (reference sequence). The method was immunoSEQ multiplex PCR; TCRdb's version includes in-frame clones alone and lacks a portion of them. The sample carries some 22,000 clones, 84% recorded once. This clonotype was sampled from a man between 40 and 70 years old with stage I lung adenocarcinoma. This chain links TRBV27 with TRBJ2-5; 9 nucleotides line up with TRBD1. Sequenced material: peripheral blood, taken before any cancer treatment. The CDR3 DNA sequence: TGTGCCAGCAGACAGGGGGCCTCCGGGGAGACCCAGTACTTC. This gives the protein CASRQGASGETQYF.